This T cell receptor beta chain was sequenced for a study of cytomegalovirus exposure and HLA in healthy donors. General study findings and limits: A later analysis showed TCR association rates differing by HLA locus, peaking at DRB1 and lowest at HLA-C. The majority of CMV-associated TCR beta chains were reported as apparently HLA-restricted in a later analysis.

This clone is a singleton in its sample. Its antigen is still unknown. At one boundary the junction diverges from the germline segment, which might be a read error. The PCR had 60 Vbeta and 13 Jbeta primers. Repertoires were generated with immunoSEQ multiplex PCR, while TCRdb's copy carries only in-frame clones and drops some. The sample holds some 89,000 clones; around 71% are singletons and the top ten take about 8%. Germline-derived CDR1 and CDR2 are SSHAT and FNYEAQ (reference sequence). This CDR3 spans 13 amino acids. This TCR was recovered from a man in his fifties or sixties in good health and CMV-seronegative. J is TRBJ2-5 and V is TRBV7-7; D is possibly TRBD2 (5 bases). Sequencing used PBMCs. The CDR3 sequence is CASSFSPGETQYF. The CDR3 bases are TGTGCTAGCAGCTTTAGTCCGGGGGAGACCCAGTACTTC. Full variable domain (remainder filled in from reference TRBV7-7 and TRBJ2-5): GAGVSQSPRYKVTKRGQDVTLRCDPISSHATLYWYQQALGQGPEFLTYFNYEAQPDKSGLPSDRFSAERPEGSISTLTIQRTEQRDSAMYRCASSFSPGETQYFGPGTRLLVL.